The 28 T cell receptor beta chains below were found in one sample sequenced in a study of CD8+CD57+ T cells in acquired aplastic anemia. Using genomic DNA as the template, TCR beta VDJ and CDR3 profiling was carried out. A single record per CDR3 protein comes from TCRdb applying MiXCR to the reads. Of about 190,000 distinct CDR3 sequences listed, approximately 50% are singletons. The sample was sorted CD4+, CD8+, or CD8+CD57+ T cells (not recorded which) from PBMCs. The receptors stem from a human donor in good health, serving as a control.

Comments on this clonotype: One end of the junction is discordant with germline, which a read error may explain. In DNA form, the CDR3 reads TGTGCCAACAGTGAACTAGGCATGACCGGGGAGCTGTTTTTT. Translating it yields CANSELGMTGELFF. The V gene is TRBV25-1, the J gene TRBJ2-2, with a tentative D call TRBD2 (5 bases). The germline V gene has CDR1 MGHDK and CDR2 SYGVNS. CDR3 length: 14 residues.

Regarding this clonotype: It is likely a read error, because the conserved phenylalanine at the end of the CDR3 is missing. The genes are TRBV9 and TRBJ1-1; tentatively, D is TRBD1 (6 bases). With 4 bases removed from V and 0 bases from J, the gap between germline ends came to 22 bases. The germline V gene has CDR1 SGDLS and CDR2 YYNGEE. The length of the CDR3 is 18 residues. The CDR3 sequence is CASSQEACGQLVNTEAFL. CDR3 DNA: TGTGCCAGCAGCCAAGAAGCCTGCGGACAGCTGGTGAACACTGAAGCTTTCCTT.

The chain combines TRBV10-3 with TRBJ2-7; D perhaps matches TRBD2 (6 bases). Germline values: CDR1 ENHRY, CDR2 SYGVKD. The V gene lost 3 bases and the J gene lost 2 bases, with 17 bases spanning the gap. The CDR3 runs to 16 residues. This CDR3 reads CAISDQARGGTYEQYF. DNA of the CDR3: TGTGCCATCAGTGACCAGGCGCGGGGCGGTACCTACGAGCAGTACTTC.

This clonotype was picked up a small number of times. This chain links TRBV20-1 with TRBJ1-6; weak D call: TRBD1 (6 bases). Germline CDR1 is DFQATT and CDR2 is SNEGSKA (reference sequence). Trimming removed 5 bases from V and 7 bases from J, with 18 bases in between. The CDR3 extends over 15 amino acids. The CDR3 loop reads CSAPRRQAGNSPLHF. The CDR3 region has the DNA TGCAGTGCTCCCCGTAGACAGGCCGGGAATTCACCCCTCCACTTT.

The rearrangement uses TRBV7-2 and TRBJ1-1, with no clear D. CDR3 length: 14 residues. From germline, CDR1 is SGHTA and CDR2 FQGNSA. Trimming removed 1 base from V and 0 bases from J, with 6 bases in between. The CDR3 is CASSLDQLNTEAFF. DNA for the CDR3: TGTGCCAGCAGCTTAGATCAACTGAACACTGAAGCTTTCTTT.

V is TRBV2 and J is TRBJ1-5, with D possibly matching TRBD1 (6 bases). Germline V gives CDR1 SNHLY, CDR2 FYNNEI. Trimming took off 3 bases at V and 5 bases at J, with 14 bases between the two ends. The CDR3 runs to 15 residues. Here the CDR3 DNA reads TGTGCCAGCAGTGATTCGGCAGGGGACGATCAGCCCCAGCATTTT. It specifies CASSDSAGDDQPQHF.

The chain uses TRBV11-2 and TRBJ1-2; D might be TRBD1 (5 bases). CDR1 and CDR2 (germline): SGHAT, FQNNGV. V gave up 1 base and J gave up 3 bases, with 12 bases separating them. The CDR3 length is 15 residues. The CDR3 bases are TGTGCCAGCAGCTTAGTGGGACGGGTGGACTATGGCTACACCTTC. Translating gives CASSLVGRVDYGYTF.

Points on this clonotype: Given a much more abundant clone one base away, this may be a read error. CDR3 coding DNA: TGTGCCAGCGGCCTCACAGGGCTGTCTGAAGCTTTCTTT. Residues: CASGLTGLSEAFF. This chain connects TRBV3-1 to TRBJ1-1, with D perhaps TRBD1 (6 bases). Trimming took off 8 bases at V and 6 bases at J, with 16 bases between the two ends. Germline loops: CDR1 LGHDT, CDR2 YNNKEL (reference sequence). The CDR3 has 13 residues.

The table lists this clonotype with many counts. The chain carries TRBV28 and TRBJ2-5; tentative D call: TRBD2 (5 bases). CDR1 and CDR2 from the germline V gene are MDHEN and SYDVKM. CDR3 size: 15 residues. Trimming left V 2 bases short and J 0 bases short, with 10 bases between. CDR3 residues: CASSLGELYQETQYF. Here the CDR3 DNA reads TGTGCCAGCAGTTTAGGGGAGTTATACCAAGAGACCCAGTACTTC.

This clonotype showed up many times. The CDR3 sequence: CASRAQGAQNTGELFF. The CDR3 bases are TGTGCCAGCAGGGCACAGGGTGCCCAAAACACCGGGGAGCTGTTTTTT. This rearrangement joins TRBV6-5 to TRBJ2-2, with D possibly being TRBD1 (6 bases). The CDR3 is made up of 16 amino acids. Germline CDR1 and CDR2: MNHEY and SVGAGI. Trimming pared 6 bases from V and 2 bases from J, leaving 16 bases between.

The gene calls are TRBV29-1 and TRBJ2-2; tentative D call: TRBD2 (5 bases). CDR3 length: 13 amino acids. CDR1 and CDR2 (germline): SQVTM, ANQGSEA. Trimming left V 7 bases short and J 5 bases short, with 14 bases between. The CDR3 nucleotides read TGCAGCGCTGACGAGGGTAATACCGGGGAGCTGTTTTTT. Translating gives CSADEGNTGELFF.

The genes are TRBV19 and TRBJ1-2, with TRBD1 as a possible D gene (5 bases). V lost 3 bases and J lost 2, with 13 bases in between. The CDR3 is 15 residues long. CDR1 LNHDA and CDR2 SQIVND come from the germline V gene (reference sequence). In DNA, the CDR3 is TGTGCCAGTAGTATGGGGCAACACCTAAACTATGGCTACACCTTC. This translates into CASSMGQHLNYGYTF.

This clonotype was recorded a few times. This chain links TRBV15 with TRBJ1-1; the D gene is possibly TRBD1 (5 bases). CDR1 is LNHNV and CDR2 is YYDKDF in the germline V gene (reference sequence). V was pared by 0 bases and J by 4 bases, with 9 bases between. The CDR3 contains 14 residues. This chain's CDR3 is CATSRDPGITEAFF. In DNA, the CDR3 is TGTGCCACCAGCAGAGATCCAGGGATCACTGAAGCTTTCTTT. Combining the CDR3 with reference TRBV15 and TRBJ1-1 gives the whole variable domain DAMVIQNPRYQVTQFGKPVTLSCSQTLNHNVMYWYQQKSSQAPKLLFHYYDKDFNNEADTPDNFQSRRPNTSFCFLDIRSPGLGDTAMYLCATSRDPGITEAFFGQGTRLTVV.

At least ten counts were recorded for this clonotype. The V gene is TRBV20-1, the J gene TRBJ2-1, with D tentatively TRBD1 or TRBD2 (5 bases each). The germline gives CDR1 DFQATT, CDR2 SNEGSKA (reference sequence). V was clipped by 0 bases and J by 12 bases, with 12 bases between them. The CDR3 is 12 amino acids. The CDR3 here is CSAREPGTAQFF. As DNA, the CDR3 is TGCAGTGCTAGAGAGCCAGGGACCGCGCAGTTCTTC.

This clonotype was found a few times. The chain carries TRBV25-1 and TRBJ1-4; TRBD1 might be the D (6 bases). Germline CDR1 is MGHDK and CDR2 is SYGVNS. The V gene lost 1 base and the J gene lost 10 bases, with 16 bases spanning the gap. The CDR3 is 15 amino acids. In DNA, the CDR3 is TGTGCCAGCAGTGAATCACCGGGGGGCGGTGGAAAACTGTTTTTT. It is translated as CASSESPGGGGKLFF.

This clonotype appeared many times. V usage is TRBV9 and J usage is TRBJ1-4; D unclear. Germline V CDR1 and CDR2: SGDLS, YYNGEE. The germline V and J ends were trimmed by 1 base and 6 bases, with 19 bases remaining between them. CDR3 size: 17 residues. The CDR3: CASSVNARTEHYEKLFF. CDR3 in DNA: TGTGCCAGCAGCGTAAATGCCCGGACTGAACACTATGAAAAACTGTTTTTT.

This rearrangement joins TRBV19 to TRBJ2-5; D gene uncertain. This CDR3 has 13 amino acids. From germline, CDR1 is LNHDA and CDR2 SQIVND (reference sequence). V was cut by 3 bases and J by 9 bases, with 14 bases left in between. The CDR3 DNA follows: TGTGCCAGTAGTATTATACTCAATCAGCCCCAGTACTTC. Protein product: CASSIILNQPQYF.

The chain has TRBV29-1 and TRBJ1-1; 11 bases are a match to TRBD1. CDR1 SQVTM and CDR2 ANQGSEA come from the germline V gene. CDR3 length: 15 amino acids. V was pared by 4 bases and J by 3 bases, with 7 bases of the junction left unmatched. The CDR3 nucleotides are TGCAGCGTTGCTAATCCGGGACAGGGGGACACTGAAGCTTTCTTT. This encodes CSVANPGQGDTEAFF.

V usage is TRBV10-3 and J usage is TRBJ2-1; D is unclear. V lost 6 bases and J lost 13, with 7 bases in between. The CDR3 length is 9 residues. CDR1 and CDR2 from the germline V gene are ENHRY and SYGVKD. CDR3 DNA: TGTGCCATCAGGGGTCTTCAGTTCTTC. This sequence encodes CAIRGLQFF.

CDR3 amino acids: CASSLAGQGGSYGYTF. CDR3 DNA: TGTGCCAGCAGCTTAGCGGGACAGGGCGGGAGCTATGGCTACACCTTC. This chain links TRBV7-3 with TRBJ1-2; 9 positions agree with TRBD1. Germline trimming cut 2 bases from V and 4 bases from J; bases unmatched to any gene: 8. Germline loops: CDR1 SGHTA, CDR2 FQGTGA. The CDR3 sequence is 16 residues long.

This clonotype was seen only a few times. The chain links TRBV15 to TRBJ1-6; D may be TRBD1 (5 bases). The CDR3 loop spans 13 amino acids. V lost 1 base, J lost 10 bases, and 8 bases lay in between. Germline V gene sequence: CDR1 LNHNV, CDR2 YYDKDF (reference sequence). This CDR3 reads CATSRGRASPLHF. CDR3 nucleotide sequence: TGTGCCACCAGCAGAGGCAGGGCATCACCCCTCCACTTT.

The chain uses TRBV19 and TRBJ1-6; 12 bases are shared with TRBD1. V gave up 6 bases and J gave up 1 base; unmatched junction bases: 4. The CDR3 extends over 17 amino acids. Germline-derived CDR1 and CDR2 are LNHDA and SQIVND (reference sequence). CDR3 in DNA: TGTGCCAGTAGCCAGGGACAGGGGGCATCCTATAATTCACCCCTCCACTTT. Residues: CASSQGQGASYNSPLHF.

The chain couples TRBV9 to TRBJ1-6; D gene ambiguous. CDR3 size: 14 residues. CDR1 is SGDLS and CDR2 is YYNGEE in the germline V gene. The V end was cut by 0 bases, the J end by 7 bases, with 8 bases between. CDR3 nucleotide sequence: TGTGCCAGCAGCGTAGCCTATCGGAATTCACCCCTCCACTTT. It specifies CASSVAYRNSPLHF.

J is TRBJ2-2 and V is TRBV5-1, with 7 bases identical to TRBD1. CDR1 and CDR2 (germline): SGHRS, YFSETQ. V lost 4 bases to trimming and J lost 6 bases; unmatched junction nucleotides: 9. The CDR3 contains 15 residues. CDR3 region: CASSVQGFNAGELFF. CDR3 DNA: TGCGCCAGCAGCGTACAGGGGTTTAATGCCGGGGAGCTGTTTTTT.

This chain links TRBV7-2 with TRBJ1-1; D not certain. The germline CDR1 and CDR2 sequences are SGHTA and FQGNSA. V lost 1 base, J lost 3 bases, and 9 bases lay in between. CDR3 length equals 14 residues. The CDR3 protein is CASSLVLRDTEAFF. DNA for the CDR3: TGTGCCAGCAGCTTAGTGTTGAGGGACACTGAAGCTTTCTTT. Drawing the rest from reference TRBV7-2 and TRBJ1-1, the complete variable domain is GAGVSQSPSNKVTEKGKDVELRCDPISGHTALYWYRQSLGQGLEFLIYFQGNSAPDKSGLPSDRFSAERTGGSVSTLTIQRTQQEDSAVYLCASSLVLRDTEAFFGQGTRLTVV.

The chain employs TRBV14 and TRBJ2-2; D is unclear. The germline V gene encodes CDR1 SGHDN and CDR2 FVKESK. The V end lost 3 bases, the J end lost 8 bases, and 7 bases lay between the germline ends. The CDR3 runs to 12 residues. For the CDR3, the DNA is TGTGCCAGCAGCCAGGAAACAGGGGAGCTGTTTTTT. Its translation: CASSQETGELFF. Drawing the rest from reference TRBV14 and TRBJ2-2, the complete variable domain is EAGVTQFPSHSVIEKGQTVTLRCDPISGHDNLYWYRRVMGKEIKFLLHFVKESKQDESGMPNNRFLAERTGGTYSTLKVQPAELEDSGVYFCASSQETGELFFGEGSRLTVL.

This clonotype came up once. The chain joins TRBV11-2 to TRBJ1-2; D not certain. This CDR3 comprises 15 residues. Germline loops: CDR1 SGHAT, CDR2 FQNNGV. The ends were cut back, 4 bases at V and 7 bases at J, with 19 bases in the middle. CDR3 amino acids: CASSSRRGRASGYTF. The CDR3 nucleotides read TGTGCCAGCAGCTCCAGACGGGGAAGGGCTAGTGGCTACACCTTC.

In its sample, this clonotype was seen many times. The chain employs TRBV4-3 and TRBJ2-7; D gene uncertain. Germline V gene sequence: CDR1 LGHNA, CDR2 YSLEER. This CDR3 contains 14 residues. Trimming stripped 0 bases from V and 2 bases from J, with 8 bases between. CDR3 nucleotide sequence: TGCGCCAGCAGCCAAGAAACAGTTACCTACGAGCAGTACTTC. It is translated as CASSQETVTYEQYF.